Detailed here is one T cell receptor (beta chain). Germline V CDR1 and CDR2: MRHNA, SNTAGT. V shed 3 bases and J 5 bases; nucleotides not matched to a gene: 2. CDR3 length: 15 amino acids. This specimen comes from a study of somatic mutations in cytotoxic T cells in rheumatoid arthritis. Here immunoSEQ multiplex PCR was the method, and the copy in TCRdb shows in-frame clones only, minus some. The data show 15,000 to 20,000 clones, approximately 77% seen once. The sample was CD8+ T cells sorted from blood. V and J are TRBV6-4 and TRBJ2-3; the match to TRBD2 covers 13 bases. The clonotype originates from an adult with rheumatoid arthritis. The CDR3 here is CASSDGTSGEDTQYF. Written as DNA, the CDR3 is TGTGCCAGCAGTGATGGGACTAGCGGGGAAGATACGCAGTATTTT.